This passage covers 21 T cell receptor beta chains from one sample sequenced in a study of radiotherapy plus CTLA-4 blockade in lung cancer. The method was immunoSEQ multiplex PCR; TCRdb's version includes in-frame clones alone and lacks a portion of them. The sample lists 120,000 or so clones, around 75% occurring once. Material: peripheral blood, obtained from a patient treated with radiotherapy plus ipilimumab. The receptors shown here come from a human donor with non-small cell lung cancer who had a partial response to radiotherapy plus ipilimumab.

In its sample, this clone was seen once. The V call is TRBV4-1, the J call TRBJ2-5, with 9 nucleotides matching TRBD2. The V segment lost 1 base and the J segment 5 bases; nucleotides outside the gene matches: 11. Germline values: CDR1 MGHRA, CDR2 YSYEKL. The CDR3 length is 17 residues. Here the CDR3 reads CASSQVRREGLFETQYF. Written as DNA, the CDR3 is TGCGCCAGCAGCCAAGTTCGGCGGGAGGGCCTCTTTGAGACCCAGTACTTC.

This clone has just a few counts. The gene calls are TRBV4-1 and TRBJ1-5; TRBD1 matches at 9 bases. This CDR3 spans 18 amino acids. With 3 bases clipped from V and 0 bases from J, the junction kept 9 bases outside the gene matches. CDR1 is MGHRA and CDR2 is YSYEKL in the germline V gene. The CDR3: CASSQWWGQGLSNQPQHF. DNA of the CDR3: TGCGCCAGCAGCCAGTGGTGGGGACAGGGCCTTAGCAATCAGCCCCAGCATTTT.

CDR3 coding DNA: TGTGCCAGCAGCCGCAGGGGAGATACGCAGTATTTT. It is translated as CASSRRGDTQYF. The gene calls are TRBV7-9 and TRBJ2-3; D is perhaps TRBD1 (6 bases). Trimming shortened V by 5 bases and J by 5 bases, and 8 bases separated the two germline ends. The CDR3 loop spans 12 amino acids. Germline lookup yields CDR1 SEHNR and CDR2 FQNEAQ (reference sequence).

V usage is TRBV7-2 and J usage is TRBJ1-4, with a weak D call TRBD1 (6 bases). V lost 5 bases and J 15 bases, leaving 19 bases between the germline ends. Germline V lookup: CDR1 SGHTA, CDR2 FQGNSA. The CDR3 is made up of 13 amino acids. Written as DNA, the CDR3 is TGTGCCAGCAGCCCCGAGAGGGGGAAGCTAATGTTTTTT. Translation: CASSPERGKLMFF.

This chain joins TRBV6-6 and TRBJ2-7, with a possible D match to TRBD1 (5 bases). Germline loops: CDR1 MNHNY, CDR2 SVGAGI (reference sequence). V was cut by 5 bases and J by 1 base, with 12 bases left in between. The CDR3 extends over 14 amino acids. The CDR3 coding sequence is TGTGCCAGCAGTCCCAGGGAAACGTCCTACGAGCAGTACGTC. Its protein product is CASSPRETSYEQYV.

The chain combines TRBV28 with TRBJ1-2; TRBD1 aligns across 8 bases. CDR3 length: 14 residues. V was clipped by 6 bases and J by 7 bases; unmatched bases: 10. CDR1 is MDHEN and CDR2 is SYDVKM in the germline V gene. CDR3 DNA sequence: TGTGCCAGCAGAAGACAGGGGCTACCTGGTGGCTACACCTTC. Protein: CASRRQGLPGGYTF.

The chain couples TRBV11-2 to TRBJ1-3; 7 positions agree with TRBD1. The CDR3 consists of 17 residues. Germline CDR1 SGHAT, CDR2 FQNNGV. V lost 5 bases and J lost 1; bases outside the gene matches: 11. CDR3 protein: CASSLTPTRGSGNTIYF. As DNA, the CDR3 is TGTGCCAGCAGCCTAACCCCGACCAGGGGGTCTGGAAACACCATATATTTT.

The J gene is TRBJ2-5, the V gene TRBV5-1; 8 nucleotides match TRBD1. The CDR3 has 18 residues. Germline V gives CDR1 SGHRS, CDR2 YFSETQ. V lost 4 bases, J lost 3 bases, and 17 bases stayed unmatched. CDR3 region: CASSPRTGSTMREETQYF. CDR3 DNA: TGCGCCAGCAGCCCCCGGACAGGGAGTACAATGCGTGAAGAGACCCAGTACTTC. Using reference TRBV5-1 and TRBJ2-5 for the parts outside the CDR3, the full variable domain is KAGVTQTPRYLIKTRGQQVTLSCSPISGHRSVSWYQQTPGQGLQFLFEYFSETQRNKGNFPGRFSGRQFSNSRSEMNVSTLELGDSALYLCASSPRTGSTMREETQYFGPGTRLLVL.

The V and J genes are TRBV4-1 and TRBJ2-2; D ambiguous. CDR1 and CDR2 (germline): MGHRA, YSYEKL. V lost 5 bases to trimming and J lost 3 bases, with 13 bases between them. This CDR3 contains 15 residues. CDR3 nucleotide sequence: TGCGCCAGCAGCTTAAGCCGCGGAGACACCGGGGAGCTGTTTTTT. Its protein is CASSLSRGDTGELFF.

The chain combines TRBV7-3 with TRBJ1-4; 7 bases match TRBD1. Per germline, CDR1 SGHTA and CDR2 FQGTGA. The CDR3 length is 14 residues. Trimming took 5 bases from V and 3 from J; bases not matched to a gene: 3. The CDR3 sequence is CASSPGGSNEKLFF. DNA for the CDR3: TGTGCCAGCAGCCCAGGGGGGTCTAATGAAAAACTGTTTTTT.

This clone has only one observation. The V gene is TRBV28, the J gene TRBJ2-7; the D gene is possibly TRBD1 (6 bases). The CDR3 runs 12 residues. Per germline, CDR1 MDHEN and CDR2 SYDVKM. CDR3 protein: CASSLTRTALVV. The DNA of the CDR3 is TGTGCCAGCAGTTTGACCCGGACAGCTCTGGTCGTC.

This clone showed up just once. The rearrangement joins TRBV5-4 to TRBJ2-1, with D perhaps TRBD2 (5 bases). Germline V gene sequence: CDR1 SGHNT, CDR2 YYREEE (reference sequence). The length of the CDR3 is 14 residues. V lost 2 bases to trimming and J lost 4 bases, with 10 bases between them. In DNA form, the CDR3 reads TGTGCCAGCAGCTTAGGAAGAGGGTACAATGAGCAGTTCTTC. Protein sequence: CASSLGRGYNEQFF. The full variable domain, in which reference TRBV5-4 and TRBJ2-1 provide the parts outside the CDR3, is ETGVTQSPTHLIKTRGQQVTLRCSSQSGHNTVSWYQQALGQGPQFIFQYYREEENGRGNFPPRFSGLQFPNYSSELNVNALELDDSALYLCASSLGRGYNEQFFGPGTRLTVL.

This rearrangement joins TRBV7-9 to TRBJ1-6, with TRBD1 as a possible D gene (6 bases). With 7 bases removed from V and 5 bases from J, the gap between germline ends came to 15 bases. CDR1 is SEHNR, CDR2 FQNEAQ, per germline (reference sequence). This CDR3 spans 15 amino acids. As DNA, the CDR3 is TGTGCCAGCAAATCAACAGGGAGAAATAATTCACCCCTCCACTTT. Translating it yields CASKSTGRNNSPLHF.

Concerning this clone itself: An end of the junction does not agree with germline; a read error may underlie this. This rearrangement joins TRBV29-1 to TRBJ2-1; D may be TRBD2 (5 bases). The V gene's germline CDR1 is SQVTM and CDR2 ANQGSEA. The CDR3 consists of 13 residues. The CDR3 is CSVVTTNDNERFF. DNA for the CDR3: TGCAGCGTTGTGACTACCAATGACAATGAGCGGTTCTTC.

A note on this clone: The sample holds other DNA sequences that translate to the same CDR3. J is TRBJ2-7 and V is TRBV2; D perhaps matches TRBD2 (6 bases). With 6 bases removed from V and 0 bases from J, the gap between germline ends came to 9 bases. Germline V lookup: CDR1 SNHLY, CDR2 FYNNEI. The CDR3 is 13 amino acids. The CDR3 DNA reads TGTGCCAGCAGGGCGGGGTTCTCCTACGAGCAGTACTTC. Translation: CASRAGFSYEQYF.

The gene calls are TRBV27 and TRBJ2-2; 10 bases match TRBD2. The germline V gene has CDR1 MNHEY and CDR2 SMNVEV (reference sequence). The CDR3 is 18 residues long. The junction had 12 bases not matched to a gene; V was cut back by 6 bases and J by 2 bases. The CDR3 region is CASSLLGRTSGNTGELFF. CDR3 DNA: TGTGCCAGCAGCCTTTTGGGTAGGACTAGCGGAAACACCGGGGAGCTGTTTTTT.

The chain uses TRBV15 and TRBJ2-1; 11 bases map to TRBD2. The V and J ends lost 2 bases and 3 bases, in that order; junction bases with no gene match: 6. Germline V CDR1 and CDR2: LNHNV, YYDKDF (reference sequence). The CDR3 is 17 amino acids. CDR3 DNA: TGTGCCACCAGCAGACCTGGGGGGACTAGCGGCTACAATGAGCAGTTCTTC. Translation gives CATSRPGGTSGYNEQFF.

In its sample, this clone was seen a few times. Other DNA sequences in the sample encode the same CDR3. The chain is built from TRBV27 and TRBJ2-7, with D perhaps TRBD2 (5 bases). CDR1 is MNHEY and CDR2 is SMNVEV in the germline V gene (reference sequence). This CDR3 has 13 residues. The V and J ends lost 8 bases and 0 bases respectively, with 11 bases between them. CDR3 in amino acids: CASSRRASYEQYF. The CDR3, as DNA: TGTGCCAGCTCTCGGCGGGCCTCCTACGAGCAGTACTTC.

CDR3 sequence reads: CAISDSPPPNTEAFF. CDR3 sequence (DNA): TGTGCCATCTCGGACTCTCCCCCCCCTAACACTGAAGCTTTCTTT. The chain recombines TRBV10-3 with TRBJ1-1, with no clear D. CDR3 length: 15 residues. Deletions cut 8 bases from V and 2 bases from J, with 18 bases between. From germline, CDR1 is ENHRY and CDR2 SYGVKD.

In nucleotides, the CDR3 is TGTGCCAGCAGCATTGGACACTTTGAAGCTTTCTTT. It is translated as CASSIGHFEAFF. The chain has TRBV6-6 and TRBJ1-1; possibly TRBD1 for D (5 bases). Trimming stripped 6 bases from V and 7 bases from J, with 12 bases between. Germline V gene lookup returns CDR1 MNHNY and CDR2 SVGAGI (reference sequence). The CDR3 is 12 amino acids.

DNA for the CDR3: TGTGCTAGTGGTTTGGCTTCGGGGAGCACTGAAGCTTTCTTT. Protein: CASGLASGSTEAFF. This sequence joins TRBV12-5 and TRBJ1-1; no clear D. The CDR3 sequence is 14 residues long. CDR1 LGHNT and CDR2 FRNRAP come from the germline V gene. The V end lost 1 base, the J end lost 4 bases, and 10 bases lay between the germline ends.